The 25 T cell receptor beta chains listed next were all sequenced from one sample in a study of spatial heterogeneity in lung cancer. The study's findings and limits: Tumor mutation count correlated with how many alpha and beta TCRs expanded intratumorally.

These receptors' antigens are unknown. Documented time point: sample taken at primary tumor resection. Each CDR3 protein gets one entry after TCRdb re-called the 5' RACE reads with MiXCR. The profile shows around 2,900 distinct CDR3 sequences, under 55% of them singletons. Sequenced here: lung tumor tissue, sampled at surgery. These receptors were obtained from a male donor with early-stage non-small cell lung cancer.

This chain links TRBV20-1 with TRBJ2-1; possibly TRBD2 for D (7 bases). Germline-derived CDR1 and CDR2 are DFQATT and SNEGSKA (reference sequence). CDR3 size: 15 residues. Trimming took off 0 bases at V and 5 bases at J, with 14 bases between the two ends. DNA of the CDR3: TGCAGTGCTAGAGATCTGCGGGGGCTCAACAATGAGCAGTTCTTC. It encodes CSARDLRGLNNEQFF.

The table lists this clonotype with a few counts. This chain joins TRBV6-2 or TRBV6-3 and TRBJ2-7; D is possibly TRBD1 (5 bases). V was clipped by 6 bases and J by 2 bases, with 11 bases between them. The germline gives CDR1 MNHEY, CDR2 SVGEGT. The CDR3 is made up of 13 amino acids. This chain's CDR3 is CASSLTEPYEQYF. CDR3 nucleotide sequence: TGTGCCAGCAGCCTGACAGAGCCCTACGAGCAGTACTTC.

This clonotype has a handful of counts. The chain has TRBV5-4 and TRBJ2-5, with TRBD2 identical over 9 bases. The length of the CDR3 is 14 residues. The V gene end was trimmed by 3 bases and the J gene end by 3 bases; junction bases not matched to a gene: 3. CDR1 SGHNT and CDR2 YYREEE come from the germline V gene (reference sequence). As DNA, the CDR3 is TGTGCCAGCAGCTCATCTAGCGGGGAAGAGACCCAGTACTTC. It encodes CASSSSSGEETQYF.

Written as DNA, the CDR3 is TGCAGCGTTAGCCGCGATACGCAGTATTTT. Protein sequence: CSVSRDTQYF. The rearrangement joins TRBV29-1 to TRBJ2-3; unclear D gene. The CDR3 consists of 10 residues. CDR1 is SQVTM, CDR2 ANQGSEA, per germline. The ends were cut back, 5 bases at V and 6 bases at J, with 6 bases in the middle.

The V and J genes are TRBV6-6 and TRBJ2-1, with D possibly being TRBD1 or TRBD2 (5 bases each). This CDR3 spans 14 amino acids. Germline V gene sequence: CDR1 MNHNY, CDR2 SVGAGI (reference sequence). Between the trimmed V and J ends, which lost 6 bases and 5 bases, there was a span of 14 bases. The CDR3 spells CASRGRVRDNEQFF. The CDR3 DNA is TGTGCCAGCAGGGGACGGGTCAGGGACAATGAGCAGTTCTTC.

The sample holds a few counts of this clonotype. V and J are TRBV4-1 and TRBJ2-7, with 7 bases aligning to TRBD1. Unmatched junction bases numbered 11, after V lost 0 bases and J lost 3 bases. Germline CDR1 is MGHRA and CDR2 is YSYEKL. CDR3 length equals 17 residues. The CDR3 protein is CASSQDPGDRAIYEQYF. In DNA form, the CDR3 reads TGCGCCAGCAGCCAAGATCCCGGCGACAGGGCGATCTACGAGCAGTACTTC.

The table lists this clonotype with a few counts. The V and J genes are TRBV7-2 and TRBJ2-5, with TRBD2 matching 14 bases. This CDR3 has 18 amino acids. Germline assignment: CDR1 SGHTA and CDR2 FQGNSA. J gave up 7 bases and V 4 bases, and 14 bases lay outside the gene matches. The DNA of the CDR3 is TGTGCCAGCAGCTACGGGACTAGCGGGAGACGGGTTGGAGGGACCCAGTACTTC. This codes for CASSYGTSGRRVGGTQYF.

This chain's CDR3 is CASSYAWDRGQGELFF. The CDR3 DNA follows: TGTGCCAGCAGTTATGCTTGGGACAGGGGGCAAGGGGAGCTGTTTTTT. The rearrangement links TRBV7-2 to TRBJ2-2; 12 nucleotides match TRBD1. The germline CDR1 and CDR2 sequences are SGHTA and FQGNSA. Trimming cost V 6 bases and J 8 bases; bases outside gene matches: 10. There are 16 residues in the CDR3.

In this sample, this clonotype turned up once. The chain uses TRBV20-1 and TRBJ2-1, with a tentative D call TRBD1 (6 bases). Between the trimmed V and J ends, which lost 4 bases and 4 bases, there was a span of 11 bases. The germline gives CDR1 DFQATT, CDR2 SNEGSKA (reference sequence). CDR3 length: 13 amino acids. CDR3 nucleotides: TGCAGTGCTATACGGACAGAATACAATGAGCAGTTCTTC. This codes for CSAIRTEYNEQFF.

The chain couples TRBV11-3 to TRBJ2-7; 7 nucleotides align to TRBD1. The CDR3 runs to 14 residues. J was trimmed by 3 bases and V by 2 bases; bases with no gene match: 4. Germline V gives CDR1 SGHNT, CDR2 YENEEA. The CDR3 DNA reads TGTGCCAGCAGCTTACTCTCAGGGGGCTACGAGCAGTACTTC. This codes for CASSLLSGGYEQYF. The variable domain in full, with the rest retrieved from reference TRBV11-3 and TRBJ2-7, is EAGVVQSPRYKIIEKKQPVAFWCNPISGHNTLYWYLQNLGQGPELLIRYENEEAVDDSQLPKDRFSAERLKGVDSTLKIQPAELGDSAVYLCASSLLSGGYEQYFGPGTRLTVT.

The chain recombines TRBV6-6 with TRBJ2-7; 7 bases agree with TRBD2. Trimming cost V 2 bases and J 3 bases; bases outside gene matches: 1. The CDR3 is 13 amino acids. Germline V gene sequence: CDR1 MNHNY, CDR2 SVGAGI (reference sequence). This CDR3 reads CASSYAGDYEQYF. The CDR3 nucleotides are TGTGCCAGCAGTTACGCGGGGGACTACGAGCAGTACTTC.

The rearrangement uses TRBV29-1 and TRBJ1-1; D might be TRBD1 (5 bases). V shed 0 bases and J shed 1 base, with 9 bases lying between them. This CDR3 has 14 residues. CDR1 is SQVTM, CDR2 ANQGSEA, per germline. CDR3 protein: CSVEDAGTNTEAFF. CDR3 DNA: TGCAGCGTTGAAGATGCAGGGACGAACACTGAAGCTTTCTTT.

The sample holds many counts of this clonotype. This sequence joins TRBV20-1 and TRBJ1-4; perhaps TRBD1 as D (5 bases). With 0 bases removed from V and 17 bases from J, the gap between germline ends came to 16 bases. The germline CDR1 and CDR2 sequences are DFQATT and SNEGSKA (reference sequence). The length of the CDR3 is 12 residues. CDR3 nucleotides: TGCAGTGCTAGAGATGGAGAGGGGAAGCTTTTTTTT. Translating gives CSARDGEGKLFF.

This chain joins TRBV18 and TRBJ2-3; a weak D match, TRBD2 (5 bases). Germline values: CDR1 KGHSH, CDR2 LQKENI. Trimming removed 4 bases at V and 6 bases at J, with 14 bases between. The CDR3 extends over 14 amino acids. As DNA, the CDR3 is TGTGCCAGCTCACGGAGCGGTCGCGGGGATACGCAGTATTTT. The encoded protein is CASSRSGRGDTQYF. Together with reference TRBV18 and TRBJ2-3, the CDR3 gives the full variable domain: NAGVMQNPRHLVRRRGQEARLRCSPMKGHSHVYWYRQLPEEGLKFMVYLQKENIIDESGMPKERFSAEFPKEGPSILRIQQVVRGDSAAYFCASSRSGRGDTQYFGPGTRLTVL.

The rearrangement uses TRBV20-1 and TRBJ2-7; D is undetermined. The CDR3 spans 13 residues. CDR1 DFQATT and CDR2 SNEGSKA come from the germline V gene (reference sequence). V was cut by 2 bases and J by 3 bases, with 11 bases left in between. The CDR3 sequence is CSARQPPDYEQYF. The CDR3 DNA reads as TGCAGTGCTAGACAGCCCCCCGACTACGAGCAGTACTTC.

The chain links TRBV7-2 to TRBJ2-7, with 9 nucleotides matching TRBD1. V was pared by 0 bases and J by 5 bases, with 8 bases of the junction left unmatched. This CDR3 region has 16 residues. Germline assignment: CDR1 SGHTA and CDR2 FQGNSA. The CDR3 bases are TGTGCCAGCAGCTTAGCGGGGGGACAGGGTAGGCACGAGCAGTACTTC. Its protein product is CASSLAGGQGRHEQYF.

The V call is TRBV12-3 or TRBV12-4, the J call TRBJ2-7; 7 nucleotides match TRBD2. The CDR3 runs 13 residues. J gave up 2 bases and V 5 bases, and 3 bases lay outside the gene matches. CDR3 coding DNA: TGTGCCAGCAGTGGGGGGGGTCCCTACGAGCAGTACTTC. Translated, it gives CASSGGGPYEQYF.

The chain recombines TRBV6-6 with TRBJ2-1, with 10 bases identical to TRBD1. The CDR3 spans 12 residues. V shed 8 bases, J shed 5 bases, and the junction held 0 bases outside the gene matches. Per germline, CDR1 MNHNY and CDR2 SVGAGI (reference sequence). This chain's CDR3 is CASGTGDNEQFF. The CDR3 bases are TGTGCCAGCGGGACAGGGGACAATGAGCAGTTCTTC.

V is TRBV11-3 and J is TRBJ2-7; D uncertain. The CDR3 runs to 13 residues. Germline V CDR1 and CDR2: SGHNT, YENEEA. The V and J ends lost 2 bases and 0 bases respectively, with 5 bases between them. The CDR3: CASSLMDSYEQYF. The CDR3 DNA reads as TGTGCCAGCAGCTTAATGGACTCCTACGAGCAGTACTTC.

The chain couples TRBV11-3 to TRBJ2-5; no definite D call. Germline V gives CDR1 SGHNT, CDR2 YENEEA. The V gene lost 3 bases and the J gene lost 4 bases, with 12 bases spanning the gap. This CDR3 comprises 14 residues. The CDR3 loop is CASSLGTLGETQYF. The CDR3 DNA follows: TGTGCCAGCAGCTTGGGCACCCTGGGAGAGACCCAGTACTTC. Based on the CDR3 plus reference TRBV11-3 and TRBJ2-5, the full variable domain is EAGVVQSPRYKIIEKKQPVAFWCNPISGHNTLYWYLQNLGQGPELLIRYENEEAVDDSQLPKDRFSAERLKGVDSTLKIQPAELGDSAVYLCASSLGTLGETQYFGPGTRLLVL.

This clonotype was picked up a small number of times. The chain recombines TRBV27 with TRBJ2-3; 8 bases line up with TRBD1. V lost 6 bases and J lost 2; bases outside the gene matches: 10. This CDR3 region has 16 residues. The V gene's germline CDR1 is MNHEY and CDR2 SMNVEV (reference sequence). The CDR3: CASRSARGRFTDTQYF. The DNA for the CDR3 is TGTGCCAGCAGGAGCGCCAGGGGGCGTTTCACAGATACGCAGTATTTT.

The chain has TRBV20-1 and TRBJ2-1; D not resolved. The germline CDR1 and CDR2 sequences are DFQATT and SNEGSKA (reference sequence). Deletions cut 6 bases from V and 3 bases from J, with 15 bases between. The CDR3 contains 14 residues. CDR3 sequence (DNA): TGCAGTGCCGTGCCCTGGATAAGCTACAATGAGCAGTTCTTC. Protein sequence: CSAVPWISYNEQFF.

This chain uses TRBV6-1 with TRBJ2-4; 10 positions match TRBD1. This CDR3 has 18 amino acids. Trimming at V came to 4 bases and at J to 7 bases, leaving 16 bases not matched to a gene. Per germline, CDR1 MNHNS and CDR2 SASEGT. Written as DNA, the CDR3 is TGTGCCAGCAGTGGGCGACAGGGGGCAAGTTTTATCGGGAACATTCAGTACTTC. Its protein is CASSGRQGASFIGNIQYF.

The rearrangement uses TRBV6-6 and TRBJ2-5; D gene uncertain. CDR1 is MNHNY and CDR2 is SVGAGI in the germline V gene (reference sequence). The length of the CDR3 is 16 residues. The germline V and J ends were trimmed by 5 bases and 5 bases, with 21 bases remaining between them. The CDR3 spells CASSRSSRWTSETQYF. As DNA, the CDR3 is TGTGCCAGCAGTCGATCCTCTAGGTGGACGTCGGAGACCCAGTACTTC.

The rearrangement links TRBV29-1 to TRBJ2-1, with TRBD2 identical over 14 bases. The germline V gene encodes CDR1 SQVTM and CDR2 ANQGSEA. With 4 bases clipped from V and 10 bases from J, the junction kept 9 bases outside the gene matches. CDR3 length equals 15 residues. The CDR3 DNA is TGCAGCGTTGTACAGGGACTAGCGGGGGCTGGGGAGCAGTTCTTC. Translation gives CSVVQGLAGAGEQFF.